This entry lists 22 T cell receptor beta chains sequenced from one sample in a study of T cell repertoires in cytomegalovirus infection. TCRdb redid the calling of the reads with MiXCR, one entry per CDR3 protein. The table records about 160,000 distinct CDR3 sequences, about 20% of them present only once. Their antigen targets remain unknown. Sequenced here: CD8+ T cells from cultured PBMCs, sampled from culture after CMV antigen stimulation. Receptors were obtained from a human donor in good health (CMV status not recorded). Some clones in this sample may be carry-over from other donors' samples.

The chain uses TRBV11-1 and TRBJ2-7; D is uncertain. CDR3 size: 14 residues. Trimming stripped 2 bases from V and 3 bases from J, with 11 bases between. The germline V gene has CDR1 SGHAT and CDR2 FQDESV (reference sequence). The DNA of the CDR3 is TGTGCCAGCAGCTTAACAAATACCGTCTACGAGCAGTACTTC. This codes for CASSLTNTVYEQYF. Combining the CDR3 with reference TRBV11-1 and TRBJ2-7 gives the whole variable domain EAEVAQSPRYKITEKSQAVAFWCDPISGHATLYWYRQILGQGPELLVQFQDESVVDDSQLPKDRFSAERLKGVDSTLKIQPAELGDSAMYLCASSLTNTVYEQYFGPGTRLTVT.

The V and J genes are TRBV7-6 and TRBJ1-5; 11 nucleotides align to TRBD1. From germline, CDR1 is SGHVS and CDR2 FNYEAQ. Trimming cost V 5 bases and J 6 bases; bases outside gene matches: 6. This CDR3 has 15 amino acids. CDR3 sequence reads: CASSRTGGAGQPQHF. CDR3 DNA sequence: TGTGCCAGCAGCCGGACAGGGGGCGCCGGTCAGCCCCAGCATTTT.

The chain employs TRBV9 and TRBJ1-6, with 8 bases matching TRBD1. The CDR3 length is 14 residues. The V gene end was trimmed by 3 bases and the J gene end by 6 bases; junction bases not matched to a gene: 2. CDR1 and CDR2 from the germline V gene are SGDLS and YYNGEE. CDR3 region: CASSGGQGNSPLHF. The CDR3 DNA sequence: TGTGCCAGCAGCGGTGGACAGGGTAATTCACCCCTCCACTTT.

CDR3 coding DNA: TGTGCCAGCAGTTTAAGGCTGAACACTGAAGCTTTCTTT. Translation gives CASSLRLNTEAFF. The V call is TRBV12-3 or TRBV12-4, the J call TRBJ1-1; D remains unclear. V was cut by 2 bases and J by 0 bases, with 4 bases left in between. The CDR3 is 13 amino acids.

Many counts were recorded for this clonotype. V and J are TRBV27 and TRBJ2-4; 9 bases align to TRBD2. The CDR3 is made up of 16 amino acids. The V and J ends lost 6 bases and 0 bases, in that order; junction bases with no gene match: 6. Germline V gene sequence: CDR1 MNHEY, CDR2 SMNVEV (reference sequence). The CDR3 is CASSPSSGVAKNIQYF. Here the CDR3 DNA reads TGTGCCAGCAGCCCCTCTAGCGGGGTAGCCAAAAACATTCAGTACTTC.

In the case of this clonotype: A junction boundary mismatches the germline segment, possibly from a read error. The V and J genes are TRBV7-2 and TRBJ2-7; D ambiguous. The germline V gene encodes CDR1 SGHTA and CDR2 FQGNSA. CDR3 length: 13 amino acids. The CDR3 loop is CASSLGGLKGTGF. DNA for the CDR3: TGTGCCAGCAGCTTAGGCGGTTTGAAGGGAACCGGCTTC.

This clonotype was counted a few times. The chain combines TRBV4-3 with TRBJ1-4, with 7 positions matching TRBD1. V shed 2 bases, J shed 5 bases, and the junction held 11 bases outside the gene matches. The CDR3 has 17 residues. Germline V lookup: CDR1 LGHNA, CDR2 YSLEER. As DNA, the CDR3 is TGCGCCAGCAGCCAATCTTTTACGGGACAGCTAAATGAAAAACTGTTTTTT. The encoded protein is CASSQSFTGQLNEKLFF.

This clonotype has more than one count but fewer than ten. The CDR3 DNA reads as TGCAGTGCTAGGGAGTACAGGGGGGGACGGTGGCCCCAGCATTTT. Residues: CSAREYRGGRWPQHF. The V call is TRBV20-1, the J call TRBJ1-5; 8 nucleotides match TRBD1. The CDR3 extends over 15 amino acids. Germline V gene sequence: CDR1 DFQATT, CDR2 SNEGSKA (reference sequence). Trimming cost V 3 bases and J 9 bases; bases outside gene matches: 13.

This clonotype was recorded once. The V call is TRBV7-8, the J call TRBJ1-3; possibly TRBD1 for D (5 bases). The CDR3 runs 10 residues. CDR1 and CDR2 (germline): SGHVS, FQNEAQ. The CDR3 region has the DNA TGTGCTTGGGGGGGAAACACCATATATTTT. As protein: CAWGGNTIYF.

This clonotype was observed at least ten times. Here the CDR3 DNA reads TGTGCCAGCAGCTTATCAGGCAATGAGCAGTTCTTC. It translates to CASSLSGNEQFF. The chain carries TRBV7-2 and TRBJ2-1; D gene ambiguous. The CDR3 contains 12 residues. Trimming shortened V by 2 bases and J by 6 bases, and 5 bases separated the two germline ends. Germline CDR1 is SGHTA and CDR2 is FQGNSA.

This clonotype appeared a few times. The chain couples TRBV4-1 to TRBJ2-1, with D unresolved. The length of the CDR3 is 14 residues. The germline V and J ends were trimmed by 0 bases and 2 bases, with 5 bases remaining between them. The germline V gene encodes CDR1 MGHRA and CDR2 YSYEKL. As DNA, the CDR3 is TGCGCCAGCAGCCAAGAGGCGACCTACAATGAGCAGTTCTTC. Translated, it gives CASSQEATYNEQFF.

V is TRBV7-2 and J is TRBJ1-5; tentative D call: TRBD1 (5 bases). V lost 1 base and J lost 7, with 17 bases in between. There are 16 residues in the CDR3. The V gene's germline CDR1 is SGHTA and CDR2 FQGNSA. CDR3 region: CASSLVPGSAIQPQHF. The CDR3 nucleotides read TGTGCCAGCAGCTTAGTTCCAGGGTCGGCCATCCAGCCCCAGCATTTT.

This clonotype has just a few counts. This sequence joins TRBV7-2 and TRBJ2-2; 9 nucleotides align to TRBD2. V lost 4 bases to trimming and J lost 4 bases; unmatched junction nucleotides: 4. Germline V gives CDR1 SGHTA, CDR2 FQGNSA. There are 15 residues in the CDR3. This CDR3 reads CASSSSGAFTGELFF. In DNA, the CDR3 is TGTGCCAGCAGCTCTAGCGGGGCCTTCACCGGGGAGCTGTTTTTT. Combining the CDR3 with reference TRBV7-2 and TRBJ2-2 gives the whole variable domain GAGVSQSPSNKVTEKGKDVELRCDPISGHTALYWYRQSLGQGLEFLIYFQGNSAPDKSGLPSDRFSAERTGGSVSTLTIQRTQQEDSAVYLCASSSSGAFTGELFFGEGSRLTVL.

V gene TRBV7-9 combines with J gene TRBJ2-3; D possibly uses TRBD1 or TRBD2 (5 bases each). This CDR3 comprises 16 residues. CDR1 SEHNR and CDR2 FQNEAQ come from the germline V gene (reference sequence). Trimming took 4 bases from V and 4 from J, leaving 18 bases between them. DNA of the CDR3: TGTGCCAGCAGCTCGCCGGGACGCCAATTGGCAGATACGCAGTATTTT. It specifies CASSSPGRQLADTQYF.

V is TRBV7-8 and J is TRBJ2-3, with D uncertain. This CDR3 contains 14 residues. Trimming removed 4 bases at V and 1 base at J, with 9 bases between. Germline CDR1 reads SGHVS; CDR2 reads FQNEAQ. The CDR3 region is CASSSATGTDTQYF. In DNA, the CDR3 is TGTGCCAGCAGCTCCGCAACAGGCACAGATACGCAGTATTTT.

The V call is TRBV12-3 or TRBV12-4, the J call TRBJ2-3; TRBD2 agrees at 9 bases. With 3 bases clipped from V and 3 bases from J, the junction kept 7 bases outside the gene matches. CDR3 length: 16 residues. CDR3 residues: CASSFPVAGETDTQYF. The CDR3 DNA follows: TGTGCCAGCAGTTTCCCGGTAGCGGGGGAGACAGATACGCAGTATTTT.

There are a few counts of this clonotype. The rearrangement uses TRBV6-2 or TRBV6-3 and TRBJ1-5; perhaps TRBD1 as D (5 bases). V shed 6 bases and J shed 2 bases, with 11 bases lying between them. Germline V gives CDR1 MNHEY, CDR2 SVGEGT. This CDR3 region has 14 residues. CDR3 DNA sequence: TGTGCCAGCAGCAAGGACACTGGCAATCAGCCCCAGCATTTT. This codes for CASSKDTGNQPQHF.

This clonotype was picked up many times. The genes are TRBV20-1 and TRBJ1-1; D is undetermined. The V and J ends lost 3 bases and 6 bases respectively, with 17 bases between them. The CDR3 loop spans 14 amino acids. CDR1 is DFQATT, CDR2 SNEGSKA, per germline (reference sequence). The CDR3 reads CSASEGGSEAEAFF. In nucleotides, the CDR3 is TGCAGTGCTAGTGAGGGTGGCTCGGAGGCTGAAGCTTTCTTT.

The chain joins TRBV7-2 to TRBJ2-1, with D tentatively TRBD2 (6 bases). The germline gives CDR1 SGHTA, CDR2 FQGNSA. The CDR3 contains 13 residues. V lost 1 base and J 10 bases, leaving 11 bases between the germline ends. Here the CDR3 reads CASSLEGTAEQFF. In DNA form, the CDR3 reads TGTGCCAGCAGCTTAGAGGGGACTGCCGAGCAGTTCTTC.

DNA of the CDR3: TGTGCCAGCAGCTCCACTACCGGGACAACCTACGAGCAGTACTTC. Translated, it gives CASSSTTGTTYEQYF. The J gene is TRBJ2-7, the V gene TRBV7-9, with D possibly TRBD1 on 6 matching bases. V shed 4 bases and J shed 2 bases, with 15 bases lying between them. CDR3 size: 15 residues. Germline loops: CDR1 SEHNR, CDR2 FQNEAQ (reference sequence).

The chain carries TRBV18 and TRBJ2-1; D uncertain. Germline V CDR1 and CDR2: KGHSH, LQKENI. This CDR3 has 15 residues. Trimming left V 1 base short and J 0 bases short, with 7 bases between. The CDR3: CASSPRASSYNEQFF. The DNA of the CDR3 is TGTGCCAGCTCACCACGGGCGAGCTCCTACAATGAGCAGTTCTTC.

This CDR3 is CASTPGLAARGGANVLTF. In DNA, the CDR3 is TGTGCCAGCACTCCGGGACTAGCGGCACGGGGTGGGGCCAACGTCCTGACTTTC. This sequence joins TRBV7-6 and TRBJ2-6; 11 nucleotides align to TRBD2. This CDR3 is built from 18 residues. Germline V lookup: CDR1 SGHVS, CDR2 FNYEAQ. V gave up 7 bases and J gave up 3 bases; unmatched junction bases: 11.